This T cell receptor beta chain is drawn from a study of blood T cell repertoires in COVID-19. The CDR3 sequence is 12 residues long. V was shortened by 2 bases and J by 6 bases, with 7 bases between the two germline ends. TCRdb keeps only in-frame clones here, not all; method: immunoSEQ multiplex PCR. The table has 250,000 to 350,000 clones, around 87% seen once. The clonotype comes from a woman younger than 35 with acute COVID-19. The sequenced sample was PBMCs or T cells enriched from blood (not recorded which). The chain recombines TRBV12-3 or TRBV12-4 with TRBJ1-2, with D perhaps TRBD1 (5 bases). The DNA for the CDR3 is TGTGCCAGCAGTTTAATAGGGGATGGCTACACCTTC. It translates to CASSLIGDGYTF.